This record concerns one T cell receptor (beta chain) sequence. The target of this receptor is not known. No qualities accompany the bases; no much larger clone lies one base away. This record belongs to a study of molecular identifiers for immune sequencing clone quantification (dated by TCRdb to the late 2010s). Study-wide context: In a replicate experiment, RNA from around 20,000 or 100,000 naive CD8 T cells was split into five aliquots, four of which were sequenced. This methods study benchmarked molecular-identifier clustering-based TCR repertoire sequencing (MIDCIRS) and TCR RNA copy counting, using CD8 T cells to do so. Overall study outcomes, separate from this receptor: A single cell's worth of spiked-in Jurkat TCR RNA was reported detectable even among one million naive CD8 T cells. Identical TCR molecules sharing a barcode could cause highly expanded clone sizes to be underestimated. Modeling indicated approximately 3 TCR RNA copies recovered per cell, compared with 7.5 to 10 by digital PCR, which implies a capture efficiency of about 31%. In CMV-specific effector cells, over 97% of molecules were held by clones above 20 RNA copies, whereas under 1% of molecules were held by such clones in naive cells. When barcode sub-clustering was not used, chimeric consensus sequences inflated TCR diversity, with chimeras reaching as high as 47%. Naive libraries contained spiked-in Jurkat TCR RNA (approximately ten copies' worth), which is not part of the donor repertoire.

The CDR3 holds 15 amino acids from the cysteine to the phenylalanine. Of the read, only the CDR3 DNA is kept; its 45 bases are in frame from base 1. V is cut by 8 bases and J by 3 bases, and the space between the germline ends is 17 bases. The CDR1 and CDR2 encoded by the germline V gene (reference sequence) are LNHDA and SQIVND. Library generation was performed with PCR. The run used a NextSeq 500. Preparation of bulk TCR libraries followed a previously described approach, with the TCR primers listed in Table S5. The Qiagen AllPrep DNA/RNA kit was used to purify total RNA. Before any analysis, reads coming from multiple sequencing runs of the same library were combined into one pool. Turning to the authors' computational methods: Reads were retained only if their TCR constant sequence matched exactly, and those retained reads were trimmed to 150 nt and grouped according to their 12-nt molecular barcodes. Within each barcode group, reads were sub-clustered at a 15% Levenshtein threshold, and quality-weighted consensus sequences were built per RNA molecule. Non-functional sequences were excluded, and lower-count sequences lying one edit away from another sequence were also excluded. On the basis of fitting two negative binomial distributions, barcode sub-clusters with fewer than 20% of the maximum read count were discarded. TCRdb itself trimmed the public reads at Q25 with fastp, ran MiXCR and retained productive beta chains. Rows are combined by CDR3 protein, so each entry shows the most common genes and DNA. TCRdb, not the authors, supplied the V and J calls. This sample gives about 510,000 distinct CDR3 sequences in total; roughly 25% of them show up just once. Of the sample, 0.76% is held by the ten largest clones.

Libraries of naive CD8 T cells were generated from roughly 21,000 to 960,000 sorted cells, with 10%, 30% or 50% of the purified RNA used. On a BD FACSAria II, naive CD8 T cells were FACS-sorted as CD8+CD4-CCR7+CD45RA+ and collected into RLT Plus buffer. Detection sensitivity was tested by spiking Jurkat RNA equal to around 11 TCR copies' worth into samples containing roughly 17,000-1,100,000 naive CD8 T cells. Enrichment of CD8 T cells was done with RosetteSep CD8+ T Cell Enrichment Cocktail plus Ficoll-Paque, and ACK red cell lysis came afterward. The rearrangement combines TRBV19 with TRBJ1-5; the D segment could be TRBD1, given 6 matching bases. The clonotype comes from a human donor in good health. Some libraries in this study had Jurkat cell RNA spiked in. The sequenced sample was naive CD8+ T cells from blood, with Jurkat cell RNA spiked in. The cell subset or site label here, explained by the study, means: FACS-sorted CD8+CD4-CCR7+CD45RA+ naive T cells. The sequenced DNA is TGTGCCAGTGCCGCGGGGGGGGGCCACAATCAGCCCCAGCATTTT. The resulting protein is CASAAGGGHNQPQHF.